This T cell receptor (beta chain) was captured by sequencing in a study of cytomegalovirus exposure and HLA in healthy donors. Study-level background: A prior analysis found more than 90 million unique TCR beta sequences from 150 million to 200 million T cells. Findings and caveats of the study: TCR beta V- and J-gene trimming was later associated with a missense DCLRE1C variant. The productive fraction for most TCR beta V segments was about 87% or about 30% in an earlier analysis. TCR association rates varied by HLA locus in a later analysis, with DRB1 highest and HLA-C lowest.

Remarks on this clone: Its antigen remains unknown.

PCR involved 60 Vbeta and 13 Jbeta primers. The data were produced by immunoSEQ multiplex PCR, yet TCRdb's version contains in-frame clones alone and is incomplete. The table lists roughly 70,000 clones. The trim removed 4 bases at V and 0 bases at J, leaving 13 bases unmatched. CDR3 size: 19 residues. Looked up from germline, CDR1 is MGHRA and CDR2 is YSYEKL. V usage is TRBV4-1 and J usage is TRBJ2-3, with 10 positions matching TRBD2. This TCR was recovered from a man between 40 and 49 years old in good health and CMV-seronegative. The sample consisted of PBMCs. The CDR3 region is CASSPPWGSGGPSTDTQYF. As DNA, the CDR3 is TGCGCCAGCAGCCCTCCATGGGGTAGCGGGGGGCCCAGCACAGATACGCAGTATTTT.